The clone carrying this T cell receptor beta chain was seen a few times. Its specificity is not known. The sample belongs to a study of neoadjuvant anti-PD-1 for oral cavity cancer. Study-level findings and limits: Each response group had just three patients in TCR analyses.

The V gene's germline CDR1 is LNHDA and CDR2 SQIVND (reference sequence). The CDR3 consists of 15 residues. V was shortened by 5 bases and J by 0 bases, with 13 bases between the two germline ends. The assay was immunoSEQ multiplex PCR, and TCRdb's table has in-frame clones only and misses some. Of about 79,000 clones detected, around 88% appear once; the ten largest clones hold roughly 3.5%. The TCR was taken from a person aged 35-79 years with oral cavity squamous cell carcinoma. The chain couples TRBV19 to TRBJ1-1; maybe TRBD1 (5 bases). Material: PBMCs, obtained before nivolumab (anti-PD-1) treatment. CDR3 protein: CASSEGLRMNTEAFF. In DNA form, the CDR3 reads TGTGCCAGTAGTGAGGGGCTTAGGATGAACACTGAAGCTTTCTTT.